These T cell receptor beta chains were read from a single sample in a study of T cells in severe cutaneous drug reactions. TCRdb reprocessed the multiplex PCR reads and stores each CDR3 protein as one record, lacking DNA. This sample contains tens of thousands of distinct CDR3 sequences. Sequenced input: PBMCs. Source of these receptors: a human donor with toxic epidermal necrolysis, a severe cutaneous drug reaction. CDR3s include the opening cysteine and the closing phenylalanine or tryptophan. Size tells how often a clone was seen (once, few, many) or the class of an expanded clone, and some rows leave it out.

CDR3aa: CSAPGLAGQETQYF
abundance: -
j_gene: TRBJ2-5
v_gene: TRBV20-1

CDR3aa: CASSLDRDETQYF
abundance: -
j_gene: TRBJ2-5
v_gene: TRBV5-4

CDR3aa: CASSPGSKSSGNTIYF
abundance: -
j_gene: TRBJ1-3
v_gene: TRBV7-9

CDR3aa: CATSREHGQDDNTIYF
abundance: -
j_gene: TRBJ1-3
v_gene: TRBV15

CDR3aa: CATSRDGLGMGEQYF
abundance: -
j_gene: TRBJ2-7
v_gene: TRBV15

CDR3aa: CASRLDRGDTEAFF
abundance: -
j_gene: TRBJ1-1
v_gene: TRBV19

CDR3aa: CSVGGTTSSYEQYF
abundance: -
j_gene: TRBJ2-7
v_gene: TRBV29-1

CDR3aa: CASSYRVPGELFF
abundance: -
j_gene: TRBJ2-2
v_gene: TRBV4-3

CDR3aa: CASREGGETDTQYF
abundance: -
j_gene: TRBJ2-3
v_gene: TRBV2

CDR3aa: CAISDKGGTEAFF
abundance: -
j_gene: TRBJ1-1
v_gene: TRBV10-3

CDR3aa: CASSNRQGVGNQPQHF
abundance: -
j_gene: TRBJ1-5
v_gene: TRBV2

CDR3aa: CASSVASERESPYEQYF
abundance: -
j_gene: TRBJ2-7
v_gene: TRBV9

CDR3aa: CSAGLRGNTIYF
abundance: -
j_gene: TRBJ1-3
v_gene: TRBV29-1

CDR3aa: CASSLSTGYYGYTF
abundance: -
j_gene: TRBJ1-2
v_gene: TRBV7-9

CDR3aa: CASSFLGQGIYEQYF
abundance: -
j_gene: TRBJ2-7
v_gene: TRBV27

CDR3aa: CASSLVATYNEQFF
abundance: -
j_gene: TRBJ2-1
v_gene: TRBV7-8

CDR3aa: CASTLQGALTGELFF
abundance: -
j_gene: TRBJ2-2
v_gene: TRBV7-2

CDR3aa: CASSYGGGEQYF
abundance: medium-sized
j_gene: TRBJ2-7
v_gene: TRBV6-5

CDR3aa: CASSPNRDRGRNEQFF
abundance: -
j_gene: TRBJ2-1
v_gene: TRBV7-2

CDR3aa: CATSDSADRYQETQYF
abundance: -
j_gene: TRBJ2-5
v_gene: TRBV24-1

CDR3aa: CALEYLHLGESYEQYF
abundance: large
j_gene: TRBJ2-7
v_gene: TRBV30

CDR3aa: CSVGGQGTDTQYF
abundance: -
j_gene: TRBJ2-3
v_gene: TRBV29-1

CDR3aa: CASSPRGLGRGRRSSYEQYF
abundance: -
j_gene: TRBJ2-7
v_gene: TRBV12-3/TRBV12-4

CDR3aa: CASSGAASNQPQHF
abundance: -
j_gene: TRBJ1-5
v_gene: TRBV2

CDR3aa: CASSPEREAHNEQFF
abundance: -
j_gene: TRBJ2-1
v_gene: TRBV28

CDR3aa: CATSPGLGAYEQYF
abundance: -
j_gene: TRBJ2-7
v_gene: TRBV24-1

CDR3aa: CSVFMGAGQPQHF
abundance: -
j_gene: TRBJ1-5
v_gene: TRBV29-1

CDR3aa: CASKGRGNGANVLTF
abundance: -
j_gene: TRBJ2-6
v_gene: TRBV19

CDR3aa: CATSRDLGQDQETQYF
abundance: -
j_gene: TRBJ2-5
v_gene: TRBV15

CDR3aa: CASTPRTENTEAFF
abundance: -
j_gene: TRBJ1-1
v_gene: TRBV12-3/TRBV12-4

CDR3aa: CAWQDGGLWQPQHF
abundance: medium-sized
j_gene: TRBJ1-5
v_gene: TRBV30

CDR3aa: CASSFPLSYYGYTF
abundance: -
j_gene: TRBJ1-2
v_gene: TRBV28

CDR3aa: CSASAVRSTDTQYF
abundance: -
j_gene: TRBJ2-3
v_gene: TRBV20-1

CDR3aa: CASSLWLVSGANVLTF
abundance: -
j_gene: TRBJ2-6
v_gene: TRBV12-3/TRBV12-4

CDR3aa: CASSLIPSGQIDTQYF
abundance: -
j_gene: TRBJ2-3
v_gene: TRBV7-3